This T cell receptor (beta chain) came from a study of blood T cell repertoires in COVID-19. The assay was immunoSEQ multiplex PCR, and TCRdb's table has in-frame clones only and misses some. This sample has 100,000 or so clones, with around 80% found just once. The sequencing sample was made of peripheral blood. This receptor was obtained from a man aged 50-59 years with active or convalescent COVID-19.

The CDR3, as DNA: TGTGCCAGCAGCCCCGCTAGCGGGGTTATCTATGAGCAGTTCTTC. It encodes CASSPASGVIYEQFF. This chain links TRBV28 with TRBJ2-1; 9 nucleotides match TRBD2. This CDR3 comprises 15 residues. V shed 6 bases, J shed 8 bases, and the junction held 11 bases outside the gene matches. Germline-derived CDR1 and CDR2 are MDHEN and SYDVKM.